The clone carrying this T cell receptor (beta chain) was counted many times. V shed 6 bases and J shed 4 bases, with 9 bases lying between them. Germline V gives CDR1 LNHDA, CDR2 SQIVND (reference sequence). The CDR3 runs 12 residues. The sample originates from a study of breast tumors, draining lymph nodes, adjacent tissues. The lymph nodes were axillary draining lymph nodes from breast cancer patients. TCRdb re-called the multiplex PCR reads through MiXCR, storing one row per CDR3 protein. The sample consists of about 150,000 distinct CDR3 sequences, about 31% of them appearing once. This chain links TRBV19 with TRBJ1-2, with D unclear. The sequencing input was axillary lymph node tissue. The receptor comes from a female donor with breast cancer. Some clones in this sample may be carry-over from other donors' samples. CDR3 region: CASSPEGYGYTF. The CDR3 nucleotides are TGTGCCAGTAGCCCGGAAGGCTATGGCTACACCTTC.